This paragraph reports one T cell receptor beta chain. Its specificity is unknown. This record belongs to a study of CD8 T cells in Susac syndrome. TCR beta sequencing covered blood CD8+ and CD4+ T cells. Negative isolation was used for CD8+ and CD4+ T cells and FACS enrichment for TEMRA cells. Study results and caveats: As acknowledged by the study, its TCR sequencing and HLA analysis included a relatively small number of individuals.

CDR1 is MNHEY and CDR2 is SMNVEV in the germline V gene (reference sequence). The CDR3 loop spans 15 amino acids. Trimming took 7 bases from V and 1 from J; bases not matched to a gene: 7. With random hexamers, about 0.45 to 1 ug RNA was reverse transcribed. Amplification of TCR beta CDR3 spanned 54 Vbeta and 13 Jbeta via immunoSEQ multiplex PCR. TCRdb fed the immunoSEQ multiplex PCR reads into MiXCR, producing one record per CDR3 protein. The sample records some 200,000 distinct CDR3 sequences, nearly 95% being singletons. This chain uses TRBV27 with TRBJ2-1, with 7 bases aligning to TRBD2. Sequences were obtained from CD4+ T cells from PBMCs. This receptor was obtained from a human donor with multiple sclerosis. CDR3 coding DNA: TGTGCCAGCAAAGGGCGGGAGAGGTCCTACAATGAGCAGTTCTTC. Its translation: CASKGRERSYNEQFF.